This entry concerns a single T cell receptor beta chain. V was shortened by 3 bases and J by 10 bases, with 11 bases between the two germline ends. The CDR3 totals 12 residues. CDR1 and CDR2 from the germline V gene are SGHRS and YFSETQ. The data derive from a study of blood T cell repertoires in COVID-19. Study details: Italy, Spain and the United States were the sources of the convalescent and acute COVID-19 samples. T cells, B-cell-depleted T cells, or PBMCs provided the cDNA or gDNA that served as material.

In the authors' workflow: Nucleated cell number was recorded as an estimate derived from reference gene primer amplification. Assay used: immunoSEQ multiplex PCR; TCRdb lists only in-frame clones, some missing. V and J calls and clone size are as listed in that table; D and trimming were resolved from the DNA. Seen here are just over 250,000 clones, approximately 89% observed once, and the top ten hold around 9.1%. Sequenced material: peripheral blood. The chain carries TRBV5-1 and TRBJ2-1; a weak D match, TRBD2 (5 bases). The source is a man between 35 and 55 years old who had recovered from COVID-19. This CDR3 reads CASSSTIGEQFF. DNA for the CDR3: TGCGCCAGCAGCTCGACTATAGGGGAGCAGTTCTTC.